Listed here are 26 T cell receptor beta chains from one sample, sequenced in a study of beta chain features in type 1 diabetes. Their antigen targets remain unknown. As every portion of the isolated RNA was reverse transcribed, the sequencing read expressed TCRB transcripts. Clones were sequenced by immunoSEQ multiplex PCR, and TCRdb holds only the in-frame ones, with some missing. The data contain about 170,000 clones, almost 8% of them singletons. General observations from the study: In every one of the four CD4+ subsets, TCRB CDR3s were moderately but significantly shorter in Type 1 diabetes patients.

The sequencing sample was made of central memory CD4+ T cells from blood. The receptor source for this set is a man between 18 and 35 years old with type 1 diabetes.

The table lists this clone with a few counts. CDR3 DNA sequence: TGTGCCAGCAGCGTGGAGTTGGCCCAAGAGACCCAGTACTTC. It yields the protein CASSVELAQETQYF. V gene TRBV9 combines with J gene TRBJ2-5; D ambiguous. The CDR3 covers 14 residues. With 2 bases removed from V and 1 base from J, the gap between germline ends came to 9 bases. Germline CDR1 reads SGDLS; CDR2 reads YYNGEE.

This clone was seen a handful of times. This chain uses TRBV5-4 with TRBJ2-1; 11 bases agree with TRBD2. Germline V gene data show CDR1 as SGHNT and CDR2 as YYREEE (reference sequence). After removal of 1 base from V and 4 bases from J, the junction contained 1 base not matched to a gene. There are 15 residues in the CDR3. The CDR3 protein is CASSLTSGSYNEQFF. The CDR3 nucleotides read TGTGCCAGCAGCTTGACTAGCGGGAGTTACAATGAGCAGTTCTTC.

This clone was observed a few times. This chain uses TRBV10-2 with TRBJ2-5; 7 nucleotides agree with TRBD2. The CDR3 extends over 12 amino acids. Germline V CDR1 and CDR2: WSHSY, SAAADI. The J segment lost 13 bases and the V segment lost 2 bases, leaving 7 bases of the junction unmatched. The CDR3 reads CASSEPGVAGYF. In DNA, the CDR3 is TGCGCCAGCAGTGAGCCCGGGGTAGCGGGGTACTTC.

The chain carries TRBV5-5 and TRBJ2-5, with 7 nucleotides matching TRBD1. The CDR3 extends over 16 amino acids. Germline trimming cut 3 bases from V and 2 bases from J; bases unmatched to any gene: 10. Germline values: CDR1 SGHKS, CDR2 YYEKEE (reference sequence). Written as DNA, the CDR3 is TGTGCCAGCAGCTCCGCCCCGGGACAGCAACAAGAGACCCAGTACTTC. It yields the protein CASSSAPGQQQETQYF.

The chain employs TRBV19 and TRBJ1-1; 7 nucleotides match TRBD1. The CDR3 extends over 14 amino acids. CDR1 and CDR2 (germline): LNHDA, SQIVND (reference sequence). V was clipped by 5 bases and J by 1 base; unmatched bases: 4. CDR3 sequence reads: CASSSGTANTEAFF. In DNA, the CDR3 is TGTGCCAGTAGTTCCGGGACAGCGAACACTGAAGCTTTCTTT.

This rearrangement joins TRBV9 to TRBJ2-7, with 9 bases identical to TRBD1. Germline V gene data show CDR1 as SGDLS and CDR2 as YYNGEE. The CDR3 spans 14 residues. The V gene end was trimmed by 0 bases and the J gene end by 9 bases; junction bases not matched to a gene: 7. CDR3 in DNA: TGTGCCAGCAGCGTAGACGGACAGGGGCGGGGGCAGTACTTC. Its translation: CASSVDGQGRGQYF.

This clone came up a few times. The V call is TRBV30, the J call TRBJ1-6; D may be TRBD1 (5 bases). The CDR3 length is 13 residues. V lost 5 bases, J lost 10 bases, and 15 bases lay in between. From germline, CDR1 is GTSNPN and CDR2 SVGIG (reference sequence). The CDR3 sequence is CAWGQGGKSPLHF. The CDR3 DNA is TGTGCCTGGGGCCAGGGAGGGAAATCACCCCTCCACTTT.

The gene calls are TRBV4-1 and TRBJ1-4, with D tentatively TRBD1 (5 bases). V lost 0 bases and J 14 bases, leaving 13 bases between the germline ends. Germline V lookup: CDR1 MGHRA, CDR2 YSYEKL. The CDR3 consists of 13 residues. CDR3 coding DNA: TGCGCCAGCAGCCAAGATTTGGGGGGTACTCTGTTTTTT. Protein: CASSQDLGGTLFF.

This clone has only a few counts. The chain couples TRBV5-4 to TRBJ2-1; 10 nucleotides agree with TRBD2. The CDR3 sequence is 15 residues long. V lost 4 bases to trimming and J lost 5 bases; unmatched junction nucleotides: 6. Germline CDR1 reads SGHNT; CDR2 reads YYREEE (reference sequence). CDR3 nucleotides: TGTGCCAGCAGCCCGGGACTAGCGACTAACAATGAGCAGTTCTTC. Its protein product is CASSPGLATNNEQFF.

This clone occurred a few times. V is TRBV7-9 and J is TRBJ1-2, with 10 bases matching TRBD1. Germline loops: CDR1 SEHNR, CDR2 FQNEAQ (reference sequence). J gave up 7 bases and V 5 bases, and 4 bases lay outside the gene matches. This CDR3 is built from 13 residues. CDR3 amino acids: CASSIDRGPGYTF. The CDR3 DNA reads TGTGCCAGCAGCATTGACAGGGGGCCTGGCTACACCTTC.

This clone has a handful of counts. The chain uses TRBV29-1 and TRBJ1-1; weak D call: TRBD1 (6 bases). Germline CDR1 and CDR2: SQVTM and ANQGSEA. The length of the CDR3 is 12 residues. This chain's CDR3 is CQIQGKNTEAFF. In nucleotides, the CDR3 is TGCCAAATACAGGGTAAGAACACTGAAGCTTTCTTT.

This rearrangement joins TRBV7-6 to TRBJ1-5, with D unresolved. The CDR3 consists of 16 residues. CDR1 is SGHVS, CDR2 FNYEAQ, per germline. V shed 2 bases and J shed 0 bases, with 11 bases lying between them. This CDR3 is CASSLSTINSNQPQHF. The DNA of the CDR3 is TGTGCCAGCAGCTTATCGACAATTAATAGCAATCAGCCCCAGCATTTT.

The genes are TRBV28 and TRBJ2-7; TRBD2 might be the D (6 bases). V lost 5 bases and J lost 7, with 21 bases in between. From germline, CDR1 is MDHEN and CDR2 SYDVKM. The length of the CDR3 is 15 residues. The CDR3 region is CASSNPAGATGEQYF. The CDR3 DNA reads TGTGCCAGCAGTAACCCAGCGGGTGCCACCGGGGAGCAGTACTTC.

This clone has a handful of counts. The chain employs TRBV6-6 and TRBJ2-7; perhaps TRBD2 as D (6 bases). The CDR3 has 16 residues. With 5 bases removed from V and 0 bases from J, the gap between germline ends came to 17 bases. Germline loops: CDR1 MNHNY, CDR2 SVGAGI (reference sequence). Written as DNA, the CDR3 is TGTGCCAGCAGTCCCGGTGTAGCGGCGAGCTCCTACGAGCAGTACTTC. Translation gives CASSPGVAASSYEQYF.

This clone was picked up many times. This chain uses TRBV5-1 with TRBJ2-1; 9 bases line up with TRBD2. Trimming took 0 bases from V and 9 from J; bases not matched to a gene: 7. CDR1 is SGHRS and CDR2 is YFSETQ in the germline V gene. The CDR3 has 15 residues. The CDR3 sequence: CASSLASGEIGEQFF. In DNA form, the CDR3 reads TGCGCCAGCAGCTTGGCTAGCGGGGAAATTGGTGAGCAGTTCTTC.

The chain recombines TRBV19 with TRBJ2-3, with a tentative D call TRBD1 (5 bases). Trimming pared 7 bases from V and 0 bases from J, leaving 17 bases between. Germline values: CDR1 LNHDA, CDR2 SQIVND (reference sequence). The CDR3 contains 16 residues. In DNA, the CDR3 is TGTGCCAGTACAAGACAGTCGACAGCTAGCACAGATACGCAGTATTTT. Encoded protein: CASTRQSTASTDTQYF. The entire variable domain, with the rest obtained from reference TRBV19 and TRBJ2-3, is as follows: DGGITQSPKYLFRKEGQNVTLSCEQNLNHDAMYWYRQDPGQGLRLIYYSQIVNDFQKGDIAEGYSVSREKKESFPLTVTSAQKNPTAFYLCASTRQSTASTDTQYFGPGTRLTVL.

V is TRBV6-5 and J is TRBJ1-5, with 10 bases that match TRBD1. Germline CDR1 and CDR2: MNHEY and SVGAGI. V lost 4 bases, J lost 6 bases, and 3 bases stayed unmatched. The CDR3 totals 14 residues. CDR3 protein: CASSLWTGGQPQHF. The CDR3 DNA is TGTGCCAGCAGTTTGTGGACAGGGGGTCAGCCCCAGCATTTT.

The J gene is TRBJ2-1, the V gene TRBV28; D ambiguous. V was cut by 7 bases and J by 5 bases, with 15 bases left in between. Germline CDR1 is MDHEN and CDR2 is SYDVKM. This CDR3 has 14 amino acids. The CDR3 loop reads CASIARSWNNEQFF. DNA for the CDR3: TGTGCCAGCATCGCGAGGAGTTGGAACAATGAGCAGTTCTTC.

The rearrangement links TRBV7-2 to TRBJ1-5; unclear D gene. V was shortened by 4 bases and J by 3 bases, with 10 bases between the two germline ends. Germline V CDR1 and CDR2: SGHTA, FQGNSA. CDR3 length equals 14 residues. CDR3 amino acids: CASSSGGINQPQHF. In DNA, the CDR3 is TGTGCCAGCAGCTCTGGAGGGATCAATCAGCCCCAGCATTTT.

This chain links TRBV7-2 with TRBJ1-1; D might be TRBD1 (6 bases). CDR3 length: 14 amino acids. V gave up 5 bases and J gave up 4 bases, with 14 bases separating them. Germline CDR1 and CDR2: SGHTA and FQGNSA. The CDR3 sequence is CASSRGGAGTEAFF. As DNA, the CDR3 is TGTGCCAGCAGCCGGGGGGGCGCCGGCACTGAAGCTTTCTTT.

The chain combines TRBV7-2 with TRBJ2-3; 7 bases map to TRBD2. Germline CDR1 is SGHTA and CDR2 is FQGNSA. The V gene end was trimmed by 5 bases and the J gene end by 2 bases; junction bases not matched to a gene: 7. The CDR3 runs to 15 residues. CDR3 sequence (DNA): TGTGCCAGCAGCCGCCAAGCGGGGACCACAGATACGCAGTATTTT. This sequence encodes CASSRQAGTTDTQYF.

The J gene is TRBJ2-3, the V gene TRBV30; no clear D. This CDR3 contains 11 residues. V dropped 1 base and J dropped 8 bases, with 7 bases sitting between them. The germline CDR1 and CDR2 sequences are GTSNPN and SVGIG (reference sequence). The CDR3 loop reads CAWSDSGTQYF. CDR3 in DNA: TGTGCCTGGAGTGACTCTGGTACGCAGTATTTT.

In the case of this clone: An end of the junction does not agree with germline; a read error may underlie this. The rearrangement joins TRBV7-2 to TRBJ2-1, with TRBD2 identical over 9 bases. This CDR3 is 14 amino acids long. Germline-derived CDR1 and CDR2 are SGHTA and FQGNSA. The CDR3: CASSDPIAGAWSIF. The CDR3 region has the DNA TGTGCCAGCAGCGATCCAATAGCGGGGGCCTGGTCGATCTTC.

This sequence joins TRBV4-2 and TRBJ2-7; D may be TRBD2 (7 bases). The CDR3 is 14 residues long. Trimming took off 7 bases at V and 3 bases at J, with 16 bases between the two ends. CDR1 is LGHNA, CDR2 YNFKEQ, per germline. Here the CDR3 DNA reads TGTGCCAGCAAACCAGGGGCTAGCGGCTACGAGCAGTACTTC. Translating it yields CASKPGASGYEQYF.

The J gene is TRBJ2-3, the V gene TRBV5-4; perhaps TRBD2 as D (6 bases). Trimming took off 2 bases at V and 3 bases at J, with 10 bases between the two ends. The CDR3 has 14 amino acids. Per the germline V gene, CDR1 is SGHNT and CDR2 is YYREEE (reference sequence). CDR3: CASSFSGRTDTQYF. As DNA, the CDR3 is TGTGCCAGCAGCTTTAGTGGGAGGACAGATACGCAGTATTTT.

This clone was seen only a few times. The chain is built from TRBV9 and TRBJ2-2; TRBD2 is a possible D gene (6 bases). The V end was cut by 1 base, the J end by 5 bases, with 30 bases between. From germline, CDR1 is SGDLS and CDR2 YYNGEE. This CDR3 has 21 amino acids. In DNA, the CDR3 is TGTGCCAGCAGCGTAATAACTAGCCTTTACTCCGAGGGTGAGTTGACCGGGGAGCTGTTTTTT. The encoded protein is CASSVITSLYSEGELTGELFF.